This T cell receptor beta chain was sequenced during a study of Graves' ophthalmopathy and Graves' hyperthyroidism. Study details: At the time of initial diagnosis and before any treatment, peripheral blood was collected.

This clonotype was detected only a few times. Active ophthalmopathy (CAS at least 3, NOSPECS at least 4), lasting under 3 months. The starting material, roughly 9.7 ml of fresh peripheral blood, provided the PBMCs. Amplification targeted the TCR beta CDR3 regions, with RNA transcripts as the source material. First-round RT-PCR with HTBI primers preceded a second-round multiplex PCR. TCRdb independently ran MiXCR on the multiplex PCR reads; one entry per CDR3 protein. The sample contains roughly 400,000 distinct CDR3 sequences, 18% of which appear only once. The TCR was taken from a woman under 30 with Graves' ophthalmopathy. The sequenced sample was peripheral blood.

The DNA for the CDR3 is TGCGCCAGCAGCCAAGATGGACCCCTGAGCTCCTATAATTCACCCCTCCACTTT. Amino acids: CASSQDGPLSSYNSPLHF. The rearrangement uses TRBV4-3 and TRBJ1-6, with no clear D. The CDR3 loop spans 18 amino acids. The ends were cut back, 0 bases at V and 0 bases at J, with 12 bases in the middle. The germline V gene has CDR1 LGHNA and CDR2 YSLEER.